Listed here are 18 T cell receptor beta chains from one sample, sequenced in a study of PD-L1 blockade in urothelial cancer. The table came from immunoSEQ multiplex PCR; TCRdb's copy has only in-frame clones and leaves some out. The repertoire holds around 42,000 clones, with more than 75% as singletons. The material sequenced was PBMCs, taken around atezolizumab (anti-PD-L1) treatment. These receptors originate from a man between 65 and 85 years old with urothelial cancer.

The chain employs TRBV28 and TRBJ1-5; a possible D gene is TRBD1 (5 bases). Trimming shortened V by 8 bases and J by 0 bases, and 20 bases separated the two germline ends. Germline V lookup: CDR1 MDHEN, CDR2 SYDVKM. There are 17 residues in the CDR3. The CDR3 region is CASLTRRTGNSNQPQHF. The CDR3 DNA reads TGTGCCAGCCTTACTCGTCGAACAGGCAATAGCAATCAGCCCCAGCATTTT.

V is TRBV30 and J is TRBJ1-1, with D maybe TRBD1 (5 bases). The CDR3 has 13 residues. In germline, CDR1 is GTSNPN, CDR2 SVGIG (reference sequence). V was shortened by 3 bases and J by 5 bases, with 13 bases between the two germline ends. The CDR3 DNA reads as TGTGCCTGGAGCGGCCAGGGTTTTACTGAAGCTTTCTTT. Its protein product is CAWSGQGFTEAFF.

The chain employs TRBV28 and TRBJ1-2, with TRBD1 matching 12 bases. Germline V gene lookup returns CDR1 MDHEN and CDR2 SYDVKM. Trimming cost V 3 bases and J 6 bases; bases outside gene matches: 11. This CDR3 contains 17 residues. In DNA, the CDR3 is TGTGCCAGCAGTTTGCGATTTCGGGGACAGGGGGCAAATGGCTACACCTTC. This sequence encodes CASSLRFRGQGANGYTF.

The chain uses TRBV6-1 and TRBJ1-5, with D possibly matching TRBD1 (6 bases). Germline assignment: CDR1 MNHNS and CDR2 SASEGT. This CDR3 is built from 16 residues. V was trimmed by 4 bases and J by 1 base, leaving 14 bases between them. This chain's CDR3 is CASSAIEDSSNQPQHF. The CDR3, as DNA: TGTGCCAGCAGTGCAATTGAGGACAGCAGCAATCAGCCCCAGCATTTT.

Comments on this clone: Relative to the germline gene, one junction end is altered; a read error may explain this. The chain joins TRBV15 to TRBJ2-7; D is undetermined. Germline V gene lookup returns CDR1 LNHNV and CDR2 YYDKDF (reference sequence). The CDR3 length is 11 residues. The CDR3 sequence is CATSRGYGQYF. The CDR3 DNA sequence: TGTGCCACCAGCAGAGGCTACGGGCAGTACTTC.

The rearrangement joins TRBV5-4 to TRBJ2-5; the match to TRBD2 covers 7 bases. The CDR3 is 14 amino acids. Germline trimming cut 4 bases from V and 5 bases from J; bases unmatched to any gene: 8. Germline V lookup: CDR1 SGHNT, CDR2 YYREEE (reference sequence). This CDR3 is CASSVRLAKETQYF. The CDR3 coding sequence is TGTGCCAGCAGCGTTCGACTAGCAAAGGAGACCCAGTACTTC.

The chain joins TRBV18 to TRBJ2-5, with no clear D. Per the germline V gene, CDR1 is KGHSH and CDR2 is LQKENI. The germline V and J ends were trimmed by 10 bases and 10 bases, with 22 bases remaining between them. The CDR3 length is 13 residues. CDR3: CATNQNSGTGQYF. The CDR3 DNA reads as TGTGCCACCAATCAGAATTCGGGTACCGGCCAGTACTTC.

The chain links TRBV27 to TRBJ2-3, with 14 bases lining up with TRBD2. The CDR3 has 18 amino acids. Per the germline V gene, CDR1 is MNHEY and CDR2 is SMNVEV (reference sequence). J lost 5 bases, V lost 6 bases, and 13 bases had no gene match. The CDR3 sequence is CASRDYQGLAGAVDTQYF. CDR3 coding DNA: TGTGCCAGCAGAGACTACCAGGGACTAGCGGGAGCGGTAGATACGCAGTATTTT.

The chain joins TRBV5-4 to TRBJ2-7; D is perhaps TRBD1 (5 bases). Trimming removed 5 bases at V and 6 bases at J, with 12 bases between. This CDR3 is built from 12 residues. Germline V lookup: CDR1 SGHNT, CDR2 YYREEE (reference sequence). CDR3 in amino acids: CASSSGFGEQYF. For the CDR3, the DNA is TGTGCCAGCAGTTCAGGGTTCGGCGAGCAGTACTTC. Full variable domain (rest looked up from reference TRBV5-4 and TRBJ2-7): ETGVTQSPTHLIKTRGQQVTLRCSSQSGHNTVSWYQQALGQGPQFIFQYYREEENGRGNFPPRFSGLQFPNYSSELNVNALELDDSALYLCASSSGFGEQYFGPGTRLTVT.

This rearrangement joins TRBV7-6 to TRBJ1-2; no reliable D call. Trimming took 5 bases from V and 1 from J, leaving 11 bases between them. The germline V gene has CDR1 SGHVS and CDR2 FNYEAQ. The CDR3 covers 14 residues. The CDR3 DNA reads as TGTGCCAGCAGCCCGACAAGTAATAACTATGGCTACACCTTC. Encoded protein: CASSPTSNNYGYTF. The full variable domain, its missing parts supplied by reference TRBV7-6 and TRBJ1-2, is GAGVSQSPRYKVTKRGQDVALRCDPISGHVSLYWYRQALGQGPEFLTYFNYEAQQDKSGLPNDRFSAERPEGSISTLTIQRTEQRDSAMYRCASSPTSNNYGYTFGSGTRLTVV.

This clone was seen only once. Here the CDR3 reads CASSSGPRVDEQFF. DNA for the CDR3: TGTGCCAGCAGCAGCGGACCCCGAGTGGATGAGCAGTTCTTC. The genes are TRBV6-1 and TRBJ2-1; D is possibly TRBD2 (5 bases). V lost 6 bases and J lost 8, with 17 bases in between. CDR3 length: 14 amino acids. CDR1 and CDR2 (germline): MNHNS, SASEGT.

The chain carries TRBV5-1 and TRBJ2-2; TRBD2 matches at 10 bases. J lost 4 bases, V lost 4 bases, and 7 bases had no gene match. The CDR3 is made up of 16 amino acids. Looked up from germline, CDR1 is SGHRS and CDR2 is YFSETQ. CDR3 in DNA: TGCGCCAGCAGCCAAGGACTAGCGGAGCTCACCGGGGAGCTGTTTTTT. Translating it yields CASSQGLAELTGELFF.

V gene TRBV28 combines with J gene TRBJ1-1; D is ambiguous. V was clipped by 10 bases and J by 6 bases, with 21 bases between them. Looked up from germline, CDR1 is MDHEN and CDR2 is SYDVKM. CDR3 size: 14 residues. CDR3 amino acids: CATLKGGFVAEAFF. CDR3 coding DNA: TGTGCCACCCTCAAAGGAGGTTTCGTCGCTGAAGCTTTCTTT.

The chain carries TRBV30 and TRBJ2-1; D perhaps matches TRBD1 (8 bases). Per the germline V gene, CDR1 is GTSNPN and CDR2 is SVGIG (reference sequence). Trimming stripped 0 bases from V and 8 bases from J, with 11 bases between. CDR3 length: 13 residues. CDR3 protein: CAWSVQGGYEQFF. The CDR3 nucleotides are TGTGCCTGGAGTGTACAGGGGGGGTATGAGCAGTTCTTC. The variable domain in full, completed from reference TRBV30 and TRBJ2-1, reads SQTIHQWPATLVQPVGSPLSLECTVEGTSNPNLYWYRQAAGRGLQLLFYSVGIGQISSEVPQNLSASRPQDRQFILSSKKLLLSDSGFYLCAWSVQGGYEQFFGPGTRLTVL.

This clone was seen once. This sequence joins TRBV10-3 and TRBJ2-2; 7 bases line up with TRBD1. The germline V gene has CDR1 ENHRY and CDR2 SYGVKD. This CDR3 spans 14 amino acids. Trimming removed 6 bases from V and 3 bases from J; junction bases left unmatched: 4. CDR3 protein: CAISLGQHTGELFF. The CDR3 DNA reads TGTGCCATCAGCCTGGGACAGCACACCGGGGAGCTGTTTTTT.

The table lists this clone with a count of one. The CDR3 here is CASSHLWRGSGNTGELFF. The CDR3 nucleotides read TGCGCCAGCAGCCACCTATGGCGGGGAAGCGGGAACACCGGGGAGCTGTTTTTT. The genes are TRBV4-3 and TRBJ2-2; perhaps TRBD2 as D (6 bases). V lost 3 bases and J lost 1, with 18 bases in between. Germline CDR1 is LGHNA and CDR2 is YSLEER. This CDR3 spans 18 amino acids.

Remarks on this clone: Other DNA sequences of this sample code for an identical CDR3. The chain recombines TRBV5-1 with TRBJ2-1; perhaps TRBD2 as D (5 bases). Germline CDR1 is SGHRS and CDR2 is YFSETQ. The CDR3 consists of 15 residues. Trimming stripped 3 bases from V and 0 bases from J, with 10 bases between. DNA of the CDR3: TGCGCCAGCAGCTCGGCGGGTAGCTCCTACAATGAGCAGTTCTTC. It specifies CASSSAGSSYNEQFF.

V usage is TRBV7-9 and J usage is TRBJ2-2; weak D call: TRBD1 (5 bases). This CDR3 is built from 14 residues. The V gene's germline CDR1 is SEHNR and CDR2 FQNEAQ (reference sequence). The V and J ends lost 5 bases and 0 bases respectively, with 7 bases between them. CDR3 nucleotides: TGTGCCAGCAGCCAGGGTTCGAACACCGGGGAGCTGTTTTTT. It codes for CASSQGSNTGELFF.